A selection of T cell receptor beta chains follows, all from one sample in a study of blood T cell repertoires in COVID-19. Sequenced by immunoSEQ multiplex PCR; TCRdb stores in-frame clones only, minus some. The table shows approximately 210,000 clones, with 85% to 90% occurring only once. Sequencing was performed on peripheral blood. The receptors were sampled from a man younger than 35 with active or convalescent COVID-19. The CDR3 runs from the conserved cysteine through the conserved F or W.

j_call v_call cdr3_length cdr3_aa
TRBJ1-2 TRBV2 13 CATREVSGGGYTF
TRBJ1-1 TRBV4-3 13 CASSQGRGTEAFF
TRBJ1-2 TRBV4-3 14 CASSQDSVNYGYTF
TRBJ2-3 TRBV10-3 15 CAISDPGGDTDTQYF
TRBJ2-2 TRBV20-1 17 CSASGTGTGTDTGELFF
TRBJ2-1 TRBV10-3 16 CAISESRSSSYNEQFF
TRBJ2-7 TRBV5-8 17 CASSLATGLAGVNEQYF
TRBJ1-6 TRBV30 17 CAWDSSGGPGSNSPLHF
TRBJ2-3 TRBV5-1 13 CASSRPGSDTQYF
TRBJ2-7 TRBV28 15 CASSFQGAAIYEQYF
TRBJ2-1 TRBV11-3 16 CASSLGLGSSYNEQFF
TRBJ2-2 TRBV6-4 15 CASSDLVGGTGELFF
TRBJ1-1 TRBV5-4 15 CASSRSGQQNTEAFF
TRBJ1-4 TRBV4-3 14 CASSQDPHSEKLFF
TRBJ2-7 TRBV28 15 CASSFGLAVSYEQYF
TRBJ1-4 TRBV28 12 CASSLRVEKLFF
TRBJ2-1 TRBV24-1 15 CATSAAGGLGNEQFF
TRBJ1-5 TRBV18 14 CASSGQYSNQPQHF
TRBJ2-2 TRBV27 16 CASRPRDRVYTGELFF
TRBJ2-5 TRBV3-1/TRBV3-2 11 CASSQERDQYF
TRBJ1-2 TRBV28 16 CASSFPMGAPNYGYTF
TRBJ2-1 TRBV24-1 13 CATSDFQGGRQFF
TRBJ1-4 TRBV2 14 CASSPQGVGEKLFF
TRBJ2-5 TRBV2 15 CASSPGTGFGETQYF
TRBJ2-7 TRBV10-1 17 CASSPVRLGQGLYEQYF
TRBJ2-2 TRBV7-9 15 CASSLTAGIAGELFF
TRBJ1-4 TRBV18 12 CASSGDSEKLFF
TRBJ1-3 TRBV2 13 CAREIYSGNTIYF
TRBJ1-3 TRBV28 15 CASSPTGFGGNTIYF
TRBJ2-1 TRBV2 13 CASRKEPHNEQFF
TRBJ1-1 TRBV19 15 CASSIYDDPGVEAFF
TRBJ1-6 TRBV18 14 CASSQTGGNSPLHF
TRBJ1-3 TRBV19 16 CASSIGGQSSGNTIYF
TRBJ1-1 TRBV21-1 14 CASSKDGGSTEAFF
TRBJ2-7 TRBV29-1 15 CSAQSRDRGFYEQYF
TRBJ2-7 TRBV2 13 CASSRQVSYEQYF
TRBJ2-1 TRBV5-6 15 CASSLDRVEVNEQFF
TRBJ1-6 TRBV7-9 14 CASSFTQINSPLHF
TRBJ1-2 TRBV19 15 CASSIRPVAAYGYTF
TRBJ1-2 TRBV6-1 14 CASSEWGTGGGYTF
TRBJ1-2 TRBV7-9 15 CASSSNQGVSYGYTF
TRBJ1-4 TRBV3-1/TRBV3-2 16 CASTRARGQANEKLFF
TRBJ2-7 TRBV7-2 15 CASSFLAGALREQYF
TRBJ1-5 TRBV6-5 15 CASSPESRGNQPQHF
TRBJ1-2 TRBV2 14 CASSGTAANYGYTF
TRBJ2-5 TRBV9 15 CASSVDQRLGETQYF
TRBJ2-3 TRBV25-1 12 CASRTTGDTQYF
TRBJ1-4 TRBV4-3 15 CASSAAPSTNEKLFF
TRBJ2-7 TRBV11-3 14 CASSYGQGTYEQYF
TRBJ1-1 TRBV5-1 16 CASSLEWTGMDTEAFF
TRBJ1-5 TRBV6-7 13 CASSLSSGQPQHF